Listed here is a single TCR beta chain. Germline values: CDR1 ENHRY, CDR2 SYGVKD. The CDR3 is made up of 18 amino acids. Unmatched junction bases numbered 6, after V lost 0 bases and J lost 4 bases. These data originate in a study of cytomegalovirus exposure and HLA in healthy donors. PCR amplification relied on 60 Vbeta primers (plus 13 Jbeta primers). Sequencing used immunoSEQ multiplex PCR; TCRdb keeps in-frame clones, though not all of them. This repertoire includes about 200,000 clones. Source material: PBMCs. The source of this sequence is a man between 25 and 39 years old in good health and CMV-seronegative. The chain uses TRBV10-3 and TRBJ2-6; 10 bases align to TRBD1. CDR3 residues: CAISESTGGATGANVLTF. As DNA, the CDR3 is TGTGCCATCAGTGAGTCGACAGGGGGCGCAACGGGGGCCAACGTCCTGACTTTC.